The sequence of this T cell receptor (beta chain) was determined in a study of tumor-infiltrating lymphocytes in localized non-small cell lung cancer. Turning to the study itself: Tumor tissue and non-adjacent uninvolved lung came from each patient. Broader study findings: Different pieces of the same tissue were used for each assay. Only some patients had TCR sequencing, depending on available tissue. Tumors had more T cell infiltration than uninvolved lung, per TCRbeta sequencing and CD3 counts.

Generated by immunoSEQ multiplex PCR, the TCRdb table keeps only in-frame clones and is missing some. The table lists roughly 14,000 clones, about four fifths of them singletons. From germline, CDR1 is DFQATT and CDR2 SNEGSKA (reference sequence). The CDR3 extends over 10 amino acids. The V end lost 7 bases, the J end lost 4 bases, and 8 bases lay between the germline ends. Note on this clone: Its antigen is not known.

The source material was lung tumor tissue. The chain combines TRBV20-1 with TRBJ2-7; D gene unclear. This receptor was obtained from a human donor with non-small cell lung cancer. The CDR3 nucleotides read TGCAGTGTGTCGGCTTACGAGCAGTACTTC. This encodes CSVSAYEQYF.